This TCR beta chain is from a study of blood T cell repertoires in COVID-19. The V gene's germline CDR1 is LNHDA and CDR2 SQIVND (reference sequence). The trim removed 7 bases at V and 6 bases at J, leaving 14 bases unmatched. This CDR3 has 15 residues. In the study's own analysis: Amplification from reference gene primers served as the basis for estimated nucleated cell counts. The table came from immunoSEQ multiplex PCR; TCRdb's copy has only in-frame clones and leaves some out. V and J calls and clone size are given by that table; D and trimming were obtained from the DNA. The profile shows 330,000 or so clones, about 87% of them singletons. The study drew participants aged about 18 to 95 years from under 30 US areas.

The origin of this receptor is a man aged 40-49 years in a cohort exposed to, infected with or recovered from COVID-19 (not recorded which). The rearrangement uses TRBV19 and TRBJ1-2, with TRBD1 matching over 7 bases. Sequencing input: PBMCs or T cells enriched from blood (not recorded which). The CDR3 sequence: CASKIAGARGNGYTF. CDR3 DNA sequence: TGTGCCAGTAAAATAGCCGGGGCCAGGGGGAATGGCTACACCTTC.